These 14 T cell receptor beta chains were all obtained from the same sample, sequenced in a study of vaccination effects on CD4 cells after COVID-19. Expansion of antigen-specific CD4+ T cells with viral peptide pools was carried out by the ViraFEST assay before sequencing. Having been cultured for around nine days, the cells underwent CD4+ T cell isolation. Everyone in the study got two shots of either the BNT162b2 or mRNA-1273 vaccine. Their antigen targets remain unknown. Produced via immunoSEQ multiplex PCR; TCRdb's table is partial and in-frame only. Among roughly 24,000 clones listed, roughly 79% were seen once. The source was CD4+ T cells from PBMCs cultured with SARS-CoV-2 spike peptides, collected after COVID-19 vaccination. The receptors shown here come from a human donor who received a COVID-19 vaccine. Some clones in this sample may be carry-over from other donors' samples.

The chain carries TRBV19 and TRBJ1-6, with a tentative D call TRBD1 (6 bases). V was pared by 2 bases and J by 0 bases, with 11 bases between. From germline, CDR1 is LNHDA and CDR2 SQIVND (reference sequence). There are 17 residues in the CDR3. The CDR3 loop reads CASSITGLSSYNSPLHF. The CDR3 nucleotides are TGTGCCAGTAGTATAACAGGGTTGAGCTCCTATAATTCACCCCTCCACTTT.

The sample holds one count of this clone. This chain links TRBV30 with TRBJ2-3; D unclear. The germline V gene has CDR1 GTSNPN and CDR2 SVGIG (reference sequence). V was trimmed by 5 bases and J by 8 bases, leaving 17 bases between them. The CDR3 is 13 residues long. The CDR3 DNA sequence: TGTGCCTGGGACCTCGCCGGCTCGGGTACGCAGTATTTT. Translated: CAWDLAGSGTQYF.

This rearrangement joins TRBV6-1 to TRBJ1-1; D may be TRBD1 (5 bases). Trimming took 2 bases from V and 4 from J, leaving 14 bases between them. The CDR3 spans 15 residues. Per germline, CDR1 MNHNS and CDR2 SASEGT. DNA of the CDR3: TGTGCCAGCAGTGAACGGGGCGTCTTGGGCACTGAAGCTTTCTTT. Residues: CASSERGVLGTEAFF.

The chain uses TRBV7-2 and TRBJ2-7; no clear D gene. Germline assignment: CDR1 SGHTA and CDR2 FQGNSA. V shed 2 bases and J shed 0 bases, with 8 bases lying between them. The CDR3 runs 14 residues. The CDR3 loop is CASSLQLSSYEQYV. In nucleotides, the CDR3 is TGTGCCAGCAGCTTACAGTTGTCCTCCTACGAGCAGTACGTC.

V is TRBV19 and J is TRBJ1-4, with D maybe TRBD1 (6 bases). Trimming pared 4 bases from V and 6 bases from J, leaving 18 bases between. Per the germline V gene, CDR1 is LNHDA and CDR2 is SQIVND (reference sequence). The CDR3 contains 16 residues. The CDR3, as DNA: TGTGCCAGTAGTAATCTTCAGGGGCGCGGTGATGAAAAACTGTTTTTT. This translates into CASSNLQGRGDEKLFF.

The genes are TRBV3-1 (or the pseudogene TRBV3-2) and TRBJ2-2, with D uncertain. Germline values: CDR1 LGHDT, CDR2 YNNKEL (reference sequence). The CDR3 loop spans 15 amino acids. The V end lost 3 bases, the J end lost 4 bases, and 12 bases lay between the germline ends. The CDR3 DNA is TGTGCCAGCAGCCACCGGCGGACCTCCACCGGGGAGCTGTTTTTT. It translates to CASSHRRTSTGELFF.

CDR3 sequence (DNA): TGTGCCAGTAGTTCAGGGACCCGGGGTAGCAATCAGCCCCAGCATTTT. This gives the protein CASSSGTRGSNQPQHF. The chain combines TRBV19 with TRBJ1-5, with a tentative D call TRBD1 (5 bases). The CDR3 has 16 residues. V lost 5 bases and J 0 bases, leaving 14 bases between the germline ends. Germline V gives CDR1 LNHDA, CDR2 SQIVND (reference sequence).

This clone was seen a few times. The genes are TRBV24-1 and TRBJ2-1; 8 nucleotides agree with TRBD1. The CDR3 has 16 amino acids. The junction had 4 bases not matched to a gene; V was cut back by 4 bases and J by 0 bases. The V gene's germline CDR1 is KGHDR and CDR2 SFDVKD. CDR3 amino acids: CATSDSGTGSYNEQFF. The CDR3 coding sequence is TGTGCCACCAGTGACTCCGGGACAGGCTCCTACAATGAGCAGTTCTTC.

The V and J genes are TRBV18 and TRBJ1-6; D uncertain. V was shortened by 2 bases and J by 6 bases, with 8 bases between the two germline ends. The CDR3 sequence is 14 residues long. The germline gives CDR1 KGHSH, CDR2 LQKENI. CDR3 bases: TGTGCCAGCTCACCAAAAACGGGTAATTCACCCCTCCACTTT. This codes for CASSPKTGNSPLHF.

In this sample, this clone is medium-sized. The chain employs TRBV12-2 and TRBJ2-7; TRBD2 was called by the table and not checked on the DNA. TRBV12-2 corresponds to a pseudogene. The CDR3 has 16 residues. CDR3 coding DNA: TGTGCAAGTCGCTCCGCGGGACTAGCGGGCTCCTACGAGCAGTACGTC. It codes for CASRSAGLAGSYEQYV.

This rearrangement joins TRBV24-1 to TRBJ2-3; D not resolved. The CDR3 loop spans 15 amino acids. Germline V lookup: CDR1 KGHDR, CDR2 SFDVKD. V was trimmed by 6 bases and J by 0 bases, leaving 12 bases between them. CDR3 sequence (DNA): TGTGCCACCAGTCAAGTTGCCGGTAGCACAGATACGCAGTATTTT. Encoded protein: CATSQVAGSTDTQYF.

The chain has TRBV30 and TRBJ1-2; weak D call: TRBD1 (5 bases). V lost 0 bases and J 8 bases, leaving 13 bases between the germline ends. CDR3 size: 13 residues. CDR1 and CDR2 (germline): GTSNPN, SVGIG (reference sequence). CDR3 sequence: CAWSVGGSRGYTF. The CDR3 nucleotides are TGTGCCTGGAGTGTCGGGGGTTCGCGAGGCTACACCTTC.

The rearrangement uses TRBV7-9 and TRBJ2-5, with D possibly TRBD1 on 7 matching bases. Germline V gives CDR1 SEHNR, CDR2 FQNEAQ (reference sequence). The CDR3 has 16 amino acids. Trimming pared 2 bases from V and 5 bases from J, leaving 18 bases between. CDR3 region: CASSLPGGRMKETQYF. As DNA, the CDR3 is TGTGCCAGCAGCTTACCAGGGGGGCGAATGAAGGAGACCCAGTACTTC.

This chain links TRBV5-1 with TRBJ2-5, with D perhaps matching TRBD2 (5 bases). V was shortened by 4 bases and J by 1 base, with 14 bases between the two germline ends. Germline V lookup: CDR1 SGHRS, CDR2 YFSETQ. The CDR3 extends over 15 amino acids. As DNA, the CDR3 is TGCGCCAGCAGCGAACCGGGTGGACTCCAAGAGACCCAGTACTTC. This gives the protein CASSEPGGLQETQYF.